The 30 T cell receptor beta chains in this list originate from one sample, sequenced in a study of cytomegalovirus exposure and HLA in healthy donors (dated by TCRdb to the late 2010s). The library was built by means of the immunoSEQ multiplex PCR assay. In TCRdb, the immuneACCESS table is reduced to in-frame sequences with V and J assigned. These tables do not hold every clone; where another copy was compared, an unresolved V gene accounts for under half, and the others remain unexplained. Here the sample has a few hundred thousand clones; 90% occur a single time. The top ten clonotypes cover roughly 0.4% of the sample. The material sequenced was PBMCs. The source of these receptors is a young woman in good health and CMV-seronegative.

This rearrangement joins TRBV6-5 to TRBJ1-1; no definite D call. The CDR3 spans 14 residues. Germline lookup yields CDR1 MNHEY and CDR2 SVGAGI. Trimming took 3 bases from V and 1 from J, leaving 9 bases between them. As DNA, the CDR3 is TGTGCCAGCAGTTATCATTCGGGGAACACTGAAGCTTTCTTT. It specifies CASSYHSGNTEAFF.

This rearrangement joins TRBV5-1 to TRBJ2-1; 7 positions match TRBD2. The germline V gene encodes CDR1 SGHRS and CDR2 YFSETQ. The trim removed 1 base at V and 2 bases at J, leaving 3 bases unmatched. This CDR3 has 15 amino acids. In DNA form, the CDR3 reads TGCGCCAGCAGCTTGATGGCGGGGGCCTACAATGAGCAGTTCTTC. Encoded protein: CASSLMAGAYNEQFF.

This rearrangement joins TRBV5-1 to TRBJ1-3, with 7 bases fitting TRBD1. Germline values: CDR1 SGHRS, CDR2 YFSETQ. The trim removed 7 bases at V and 1 base at J, leaving 14 bases unmatched. This CDR3 is built from 17 residues. This chain's CDR3 is CASSFGWDSSSGNTIYF. The CDR3 DNA sequence: TGCGCCAGCTCCTTCGGCTGGGACAGCTCATCTGGAAACACCATATATTTT.

The CDR3 is CASTLFRDRIQETQYF. CDR3 in DNA: TGTGCCAGCACTCTATTCCGGGACAGAATACAAGAGACCCAGTACTTC. The chain recombines TRBV28 with TRBJ2-5, with TRBD1 identical over 7 bases. The CDR3 has 16 amino acids. Germline CDR1 is MDHEN and CDR2 is SYDVKM. With 7 bases clipped from V and 2 bases from J, the junction kept 13 bases outside the gene matches.

V usage is TRBV7-9 and J usage is TRBJ1-1; a weak D match, TRBD1 (6 bases). Trimming took 6 bases from V and 3 from J, leaving 14 bases between them. Germline V gene sequence: CDR1 SEHNR, CDR2 FQNEAQ (reference sequence). CDR3 length equals 14 residues. This CDR3 is CASRPIQGDTEAFF. CDR3 coding DNA: TGTGCCAGCAGACCAATACAGGGTGACACTGAAGCTTTCTTT.

The genes are TRBV28 and TRBJ1-4, with 8 nucleotides matching TRBD1. Trimming at V came to 6 bases and at J to 3 bases, leaving 3 bases not matched to a gene. The CDR3 is made up of 14 amino acids. From germline, CDR1 is MDHEN and CDR2 SYDVKM. The CDR3: CASRATGANEKLFF. CDR3 DNA sequence: TGTGCCAGCAGAGCGACAGGGGCTAATGAAAAACTGTTTTTT.

The chain combines TRBV9 with TRBJ2-5; 10 bases fit TRBD2. CDR1 SGDLS and CDR2 YYNGEE come from the germline V gene. V was clipped by 4 bases and J by 5 bases; unmatched bases: 17. This CDR3 comprises 18 residues. The CDR3, as DNA: TGTGCCAGCAGCCCCCGAGGGGTAGCGGGGGGCCGAGCTGAGACCCAGTACTTC. It is translated as CASSPRGVAGGRAETQYF. The full variable domain, its missing parts supplied by reference TRBV9 and TRBJ2-5, is DSGVTQTPKHLITATGQRVTLRCSPRSGDLSVYWYQQSLDQGLQFLIQYYNGEERAKGNILERFSAQQFPDLHSELNLSSLELGDSALYFCASSPRGVAGGRAETQYFGPGTRLLVL.

The chain employs TRBV4-1 and TRBJ2-6; a possible D gene is TRBD1 (5 bases). Trimming took off 1 base at V and 1 base at J, with 17 bases between the two ends. This CDR3 is 19 amino acids long. Germline V lookup: CDR1 MGHRA, CDR2 YSYEKL. The CDR3 sequence: CASSQGPLVGVSGANVLTF. The CDR3 DNA is TGCGCCAGCAGCCAAGGCCCCCTCGTAGGGGTTTCTGGGGCCAACGTCCTGACTTTC.

The V call is TRBV28, the J call TRBJ1-3; D gene unclear. In germline, CDR1 is MDHEN, CDR2 SYDVKM. V lost 8 bases to trimming and J lost 1 base, with 6 bases between them. The CDR3 sequence is 12 residues long. DNA for the CDR3: TGTGCCAGCCGACTATCTGGAAACACCATATATTTT. Translating gives CASRLSGNTIYF. Combining the CDR3 with reference TRBV28 and TRBJ1-3 gives the whole variable domain DVKVTQSSRYLVKRTGEKVFLECVQDMDHENMFWYRQDPGLGLRLIYFSYDVKMKEKGDIPEGYSVSREKKERFSLILESASTNQTSMYLCASRLSGNTIYFGEGSWLTVV.

The CDR3 is CASATLGQGTYNEQFF. The CDR3 coding sequence is TGTGCCAGCGCCACCCTCGGACAGGGGACCTACAATGAGCAGTTCTTC. This sequence joins TRBV11-2 and TRBJ2-1, with 9 nucleotides matching TRBD1. CDR1 SGHAT and CDR2 FQNNGV come from the germline V gene. CDR3 size: 16 residues. J gave up 2 bases and V 8 bases, and 10 bases lay outside the gene matches.

This clone was observed a few times. J is TRBJ1-2 and V is TRBV27, with a weak D call TRBD1 (5 bases). With 8 bases removed from V and 2 bases from J, the gap between germline ends came to 21 bases. The CDR3 consists of 16 residues. Germline V gives CDR1 MNHEY, CDR2 SMNVEV (reference sequence). The DNA of the CDR3 is TGTGCCAGCCGAGACAGTGCCTCAGCGAGGAACTATGGCTACACCTTC. Translation: CASRDSASARNYGYTF.

This chain uses TRBV5-8 with TRBJ1-5, with D unresolved. This CDR3 region has 15 residues. V lost 2 bases and J lost 0, with 9 bases in between. The germline V gene has CDR1 SGHTS and CDR2 YDEGEE. The CDR3 protein is CASSLLLTSNQPQHF. CDR3 DNA sequence: TGTGCCAGCAGCTTACTTCTAACTAGCAATCAGCCCCAGCATTTT.

The V call is TRBV7-2, the J call TRBJ1-6; 7 bases line up with TRBD1. CDR3 length: 15 residues. V lost 5 bases and J lost 6; bases outside the gene matches: 7. CDR1 and CDR2 (germline): SGHTA, FQGNSA. The CDR3 nucleotides read TGTGCCAGCAGCAAAGAGGGGACAGCTAATTCACCCCTCCACTTT. It yields the protein CASSKEGTANSPLHF.

J is TRBJ2-4 and V is TRBV2; unclear D gene. This CDR3 is built from 14 residues. Per germline, CDR1 SNHLY and CDR2 FYNNEI. V gave up 3 bases and J gave up 0 bases, with 6 bases separating them. The CDR3 reads CASSDTLAKNIQYF. The CDR3 region has the DNA TGTGCCAGCAGTGACACTTTAGCCAAAAACATTCAGTACTTC.

This clone showed up just once. The chain carries TRBV18 and TRBJ1-3; D is possibly TRBD1 (6 bases). Trimming stripped 3 bases from V and 0 bases from J, with 12 bases between. The CDR3 is made up of 16 amino acids. The germline V gene has CDR1 KGHSH and CDR2 LQKENI. The CDR3 loop reads CASSPWTATSGNTIYF. The CDR3 DNA sequence: TGTGCCAGCTCACCGTGGACAGCGACCTCTGGAAACACCATATATTTT.

V gene TRBV28 combines with J gene TRBJ1-1; no reliable D call. Germline CDR1 is MDHEN and CDR2 is SYDVKM. This CDR3 is 15 amino acids long. V was shortened by 2 bases and J by 1 base, with 11 bases between the two germline ends. CDR3 sequence: CASSLGLAENTEAFF. CDR3 nucleotide sequence: TGTGCCAGCAGTTTAGGGCTGGCAGAGAACACTGAAGCTTTCTTT.

The J gene is TRBJ2-7, the V gene TRBV2; D might be TRBD1 (6 bases). CDR1 SNHLY and CDR2 FYNNEI come from the germline V gene. With 7 bases removed from V and 0 bases from J, the gap between germline ends came to 13 bases. This CDR3 is built from 14 residues. CDR3: CASMGTGYSYEQYF. The CDR3 DNA reads as TGTGCCAGCATGGGAACAGGGTACTCCTACGAGCAGTACTTC.

The V call is TRBV6-5, the J call TRBJ1-2; 11 bases map to TRBD1. Germline V gene sequence: CDR1 MNHEY, CDR2 SVGAGI. This CDR3 comprises 15 residues. Trimming cost V 7 bases and J 7 bases; bases outside gene matches: 11. CDR3 coding DNA: TGTGCCAGCATCAAAACGGGACAGGGGGTTGCTGGCTACACCTTC. Protein sequence: CASIKTGQGVAGYTF.

This clone has only one observation. The rearrangement links TRBV7-6 to TRBJ1-6; D remains unclear. The CDR3 totals 15 residues. Germline values: CDR1 SGHVS, CDR2 FNYEAQ. With 3 bases removed from V and 0 bases from J, the gap between germline ends came to 6 bases. CDR3 in amino acids: CASSLGSSYNSPLHF. The CDR3 DNA reads as TGTGCCAGCAGCTTGGGGAGCTCCTATAATTCACCCCTCCACTTT.

The chain couples TRBV27 to TRBJ1-2; 7 bases map to TRBD1. CDR3 length equals 14 residues. Germline values: CDR1 MNHEY, CDR2 SMNVEV (reference sequence). Trimming removed 5 bases from V and 6 bases from J; junction bases left unmatched: 9. The CDR3 here is CASSPIGTANGYTF. The CDR3 bases are TGTGCCAGCAGTCCTATTGGGACAGCTAATGGCTACACCTTC.

The J gene is TRBJ1-4, the V gene TRBV28, with 7 nucleotides matching TRBD1. The germline V gene encodes CDR1 MDHEN and CDR2 SYDVKM. The CDR3 loop spans 15 amino acids. V gave up 5 bases and J gave up 5 bases; unmatched junction bases: 8. The CDR3 is CASSTPDRPNEKLFF. CDR3 nucleotides: TGTGCCAGCAGTACTCCGGACAGGCCGAATGAAAAACTGTTTTTT.

The V gene is TRBV6-5, the J gene TRBJ2-5; 7 bases line up with TRBD2. In germline, CDR1 is MNHEY, CDR2 SVGAGI. The CDR3 has 15 residues. V gave up 6 bases and J gave up 5 bases; unmatched junction bases: 12. The chain's CDR3 is CASSGHGPGGETQYF. CDR3 nucleotides: TGTGCCAGCAGCGGACATGGCCCGGGGGGTGAGACCCAGTACTTC.

CDR3 DNA sequence: TGTGCCAGCGCCCCTATGGAGGAGAACACTGAAGCTTTCTTT. It specifies CASAPMEENTEAFF. The V gene is TRBV7-6, the J gene TRBJ1-1; D is undetermined. The CDR3 totals 14 residues. Germline V gene lookup returns CDR1 SGHVS and CDR2 FNYEAQ. The V gene lost 8 bases and the J gene lost 1 base, with 14 bases spanning the gap.

This clone was seen a handful of times. The chain has TRBV6-5 and TRBJ1-2, with 8 bases aligning to TRBD1. The CDR3 length is 14 residues. V was clipped by 6 bases and J by 8 bases; unmatched bases: 11. Germline V lookup: CDR1 MNHEY, CDR2 SVGAGI. CDR3 amino acids: CASSETGDKGGYTF. The CDR3 nucleotides read TGTGCCAGCAGCGAGACAGGGGATAAGGGGGGCTACACCTTC.

The chain is built from TRBV5-1 and TRBJ1-1, with D possibly matching TRBD1 (5 bases). CDR3 length: 15 residues. V was clipped by 4 bases and J by 1 base, with 14 bases between them. Germline V gene data show CDR1 as SGHRS and CDR2 as YFSETQ. CDR3 sequence (DNA): TGCGCCAGCAGCACCAGGGTATCGGGGAACACTGAAGCTTTCTTT. Protein: CASSTRVSGNTEAFF.

The V gene is TRBV5-5, the J gene TRBJ2-7, with 11 nucleotides matching TRBD2. V trimming: 4 bases; J trimming: 1 base; junction bases outside the gene matches: 7. The CDR3 sequence is 16 residues long. CDR1 is SGHKS, CDR2 YYEKEE, per germline (reference sequence). The CDR3: CASSSQTSGASYEQYV. CDR3 in DNA: TGTGCCAGCAGCAGTCAGACTAGCGGGGCGTCCTACGAGCAGTACGTC.

The sample holds a few counts of this clone. This chain connects TRBV27 to TRBJ2-7; 7 bases map to TRBD2. The CDR3 runs 11 residues. The trim removed 8 bases at V and 6 bases at J, leaving 4 bases unmatched. Germline assignment: CDR1 MNHEY and CDR2 SMNVEV (reference sequence). The DNA of the CDR3 is TGTGCCAGCGGCGGGGGACGCGAGCAGTACTTC. This encodes CASGGGREQYF.

This clone is a singleton in its sample. The genes are TRBV10-3 and TRBJ2-5, with 11 bases fitting TRBD1. In germline, CDR1 is ENHRY, CDR2 SYGVKD. The ends lost 3 bases at V and 5 bases at J; junction bases unmatched: 5. The CDR3 loop spans 15 amino acids. The CDR3 nucleotides are TGTGCCATCAGTGAACGGACAGGGGGCTGGGAGACCCAGTACTTC. Amino acids: CAISERTGGWETQYF.

The V and J genes are TRBV19 and TRBJ1-5; D gene ambiguous. Looked up from germline, CDR1 is LNHDA and CDR2 is SQIVND (reference sequence). Deletions cut 4 bases from V and 4 bases from J, with 14 bases between. CDR3 length: 15 amino acids. The CDR3 DNA follows: TGTGCCAGTAGTAGTGCCTTAGCCCCAAATCAGCCCCAGCATTTT. It specifies CASSSALAPNQPQHF.

The V call is TRBV5-4, the J call TRBJ1-6; 9 bases agree with TRBD1. This CDR3 spans 15 amino acids. The trim removed 4 bases at V and 6 bases at J, leaving 5 bases unmatched. CDR1 SGHNT and CDR2 YYREEE come from the germline V gene (reference sequence). In DNA form, the CDR3 reads TGTGCCAGCAGCCGGACAGGGGTCCGTAATTCACCCCTCCACTTT. This sequence encodes CASSRTGVRNSPLHF.